This T cell receptor (beta chain) is drawn from a study of a mutant IDH1 vaccine in newly diagnosed glioma. There are 15 residues in the CDR3. The J segment lost 0 bases and the V segment lost 0 bases, leaving 0 bases of the junction unmatched. CDR1 and CDR2 (germline): SGHRS, YFSETQ. Turning to this clone: What it binds is not known.

Measured with immunoSEQ multiplex PCR; TCRdb has only the in-frame clones, and not every one. The sample consists of about 67,000 clones, roughly four fifths of them appearing once. The time point here: week 47, end of study. One vaccine dose held 300 ug of mutant IDH1 20-mer peptide and came with topical imiquimod. The receptor comes from a man aged 25 to 45 with glioma. The chain uses TRBV5-1 and TRBJ1-3, with 7 positions matching TRBD1. This material consisted of PBMCs, taken from a glioma patient whose treatment included an IDH1 peptide vaccine. The CDR3 nucleotides are TGCGCCAGCAGCTTGGACAGGGGCTCTGGAAACACCATATATTTT. This translates into CASSLDRGSGNTIYF. Filled out from reference TRBV5-1 and TRBJ1-3, the complete variable domain reads KAGVTQTPRYLIKTRGQQVTLSCSPISGHRSVSWYQQTPGQGLQFLFEYFSETQRNKGNFPGRFSGRQFSNSRSEMNVSTLELGDSALYLCASSLDRGSGNTIYFGEGSWLTVV.